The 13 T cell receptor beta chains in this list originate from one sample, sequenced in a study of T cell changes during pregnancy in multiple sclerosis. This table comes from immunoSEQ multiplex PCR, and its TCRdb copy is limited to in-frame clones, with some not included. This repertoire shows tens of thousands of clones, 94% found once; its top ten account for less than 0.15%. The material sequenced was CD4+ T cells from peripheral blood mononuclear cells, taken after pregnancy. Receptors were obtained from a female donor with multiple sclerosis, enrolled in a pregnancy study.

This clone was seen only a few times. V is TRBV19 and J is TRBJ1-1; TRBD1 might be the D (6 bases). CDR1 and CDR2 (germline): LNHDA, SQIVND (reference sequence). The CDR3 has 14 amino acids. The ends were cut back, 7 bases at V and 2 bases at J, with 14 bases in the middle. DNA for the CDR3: TGTGCCAGTAAAAAGGAACAGGGAAACACTGAAGCTTTCTTT. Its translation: CASKKEQGNTEAFF.

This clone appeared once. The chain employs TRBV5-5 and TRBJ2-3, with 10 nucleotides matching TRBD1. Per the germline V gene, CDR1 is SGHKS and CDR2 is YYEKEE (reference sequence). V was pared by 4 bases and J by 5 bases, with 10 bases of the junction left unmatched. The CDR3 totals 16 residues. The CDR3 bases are TGTGCCAGCAGCCGCACCGGGACAGGGGCGGGAGATACGCAGTATTTT. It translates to CASSRTGTGAGDTQYF.

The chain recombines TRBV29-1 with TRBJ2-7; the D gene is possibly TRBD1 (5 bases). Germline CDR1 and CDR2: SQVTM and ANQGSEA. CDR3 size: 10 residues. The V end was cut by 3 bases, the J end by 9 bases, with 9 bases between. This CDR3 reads CSVDQGRQYF. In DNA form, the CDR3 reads TGCAGCGTTGATCAGGGTCGGCAGTACTTC.

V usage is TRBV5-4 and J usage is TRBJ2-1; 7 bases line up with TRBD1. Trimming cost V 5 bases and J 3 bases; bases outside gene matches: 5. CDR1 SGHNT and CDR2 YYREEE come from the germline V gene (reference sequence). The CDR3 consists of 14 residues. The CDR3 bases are TGTGCCAGCAGTCCGGGACAGCTCTACAATGAGCAGTTCTTC. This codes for CASSPGQLYNEQFF. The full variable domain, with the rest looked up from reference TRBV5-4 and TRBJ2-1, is ETGVTQSPTHLIKTRGQQVTLRCSSQSGHNTVSWYQQALGQGPQFIFQYYREEENGRGNFPPRFSGLQFPNYSSELNVNALELDDSALYLCASSPGQLYNEQFFGPGTRLTVL.

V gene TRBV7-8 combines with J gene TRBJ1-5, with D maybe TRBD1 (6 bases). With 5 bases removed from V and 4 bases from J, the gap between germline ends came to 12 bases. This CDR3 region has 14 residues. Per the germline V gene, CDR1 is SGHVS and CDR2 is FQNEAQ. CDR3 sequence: CASSDLGQNQPQHF. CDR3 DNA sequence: TGTGCCAGCAGCGATCTTGGACAGAATCAGCCCCAGCATTTT.

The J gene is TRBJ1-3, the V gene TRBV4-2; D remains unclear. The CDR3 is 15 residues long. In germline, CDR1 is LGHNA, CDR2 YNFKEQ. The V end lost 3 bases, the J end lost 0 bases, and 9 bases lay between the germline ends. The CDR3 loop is CASSQTQSSGNTIYF. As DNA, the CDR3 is TGTGCCAGCAGCCAGACACAGTCCTCTGGAAACACCATATATTTT.

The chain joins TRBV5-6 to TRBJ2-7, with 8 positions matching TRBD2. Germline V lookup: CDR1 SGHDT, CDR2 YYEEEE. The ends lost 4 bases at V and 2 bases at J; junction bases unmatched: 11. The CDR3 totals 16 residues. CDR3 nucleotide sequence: TGTGCCAGCAGCAGACCGGGCACTAGCGGAGCCTACGAGCAGTACTTC. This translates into CASSRPGTSGAYEQYF.

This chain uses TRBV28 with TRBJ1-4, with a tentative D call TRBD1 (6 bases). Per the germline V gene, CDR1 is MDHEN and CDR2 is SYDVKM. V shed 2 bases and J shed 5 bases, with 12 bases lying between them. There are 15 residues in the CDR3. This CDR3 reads CASSLNPGVNEKLFF. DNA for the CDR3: TGTGCCAGCAGTTTAAATCCAGGGGTCAATGAAAAACTGTTTTTT.

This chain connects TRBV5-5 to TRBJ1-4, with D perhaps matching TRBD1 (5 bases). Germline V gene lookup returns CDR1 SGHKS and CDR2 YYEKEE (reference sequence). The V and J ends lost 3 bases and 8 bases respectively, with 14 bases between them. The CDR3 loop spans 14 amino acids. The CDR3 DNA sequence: TGTGCCAGCAGCTGGGGCACCGGAAGGGAAAAACTGTTTTTT. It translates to CASSWGTGREKLFF.

The CDR3 DNA is TGTGCCAGCAGCTTAGAAGCGGTGTACAATGAGCAGTTCTTC. It codes for CASSLEAVYNEQFF. This chain links TRBV7-2 with TRBJ2-1; D is perhaps TRBD2 (5 bases). Germline lookup yields CDR1 SGHTA and CDR2 FQGNSA. This CDR3 is built from 14 residues. Trimming removed 1 base at V and 4 bases at J, with 8 bases between.

The CDR3 DNA is TGTGCCAGCACCCTTCTGACGGGGGACACCGGGGAGCTGTTTTTT. Translating it yields CASTLLTGDTGELFF. This chain links TRBV6-5 with TRBJ2-2; possible D gene TRBD2, 6 bases. This CDR3 contains 15 residues. Germline V gene data show CDR1 as MNHEY and CDR2 as SVGAGI. V was shortened by 7 bases and J by 3 bases, with 15 bases between the two germline ends.

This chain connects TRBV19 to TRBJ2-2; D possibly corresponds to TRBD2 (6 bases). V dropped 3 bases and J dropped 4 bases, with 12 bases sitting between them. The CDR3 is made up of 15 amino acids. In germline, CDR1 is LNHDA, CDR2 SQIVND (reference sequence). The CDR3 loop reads CASSIGLAVTGELFF. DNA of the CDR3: TGTGCCAGTAGTATCGGGTTAGCGGTCACCGGGGAGCTGTTTTTT.

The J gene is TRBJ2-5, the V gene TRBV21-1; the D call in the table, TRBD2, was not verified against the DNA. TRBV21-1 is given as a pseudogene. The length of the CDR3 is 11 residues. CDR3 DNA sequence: TGTGCCGGCGGGGCCCAAGAGACCCAGTACTTC. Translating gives CAGGAQETQYF.